Listed below are T cell receptor beta chains from one sample, sequenced in a study of CD8 T cells in ankylosing spondylitis. TCRdb independently ran MiXCR on the 5' RACE reads; one entry per CDR3 protein. The sample carries 200,000 to 250,000 distinct CDR3 sequences, about 7% recorded once. The sequenced material came from blood, either unsorted or a sorted T cell fraction (not recorded which). These TCRs come from a male donor with ankylosing spondylitis. Each CDR3 is given with its conserved first and last residue. D genes are given only for firm matches. Clone size is not always given. Where it is, it says once, few, many or a class for expanded clones.

V gene	clone size	D gene	J gene	CDR3 protein	CDR3 DNA
TRBV5-5	many	TRBD1	TRBJ1-2	CASSPGTARHGYTF	TGTGCCAGCAGCCCGGGGACAGCTCGCCATGGCTACACCTTC
TRBV5-5	many	TRBD1	TRBJ2-7	CASTETGGSYEQYF	TGTGCCAGCACCGAGACAGGGGGTAGCTACGAGCAGTACTTC
TRBV6-2/TRBV6-3	many	-	TRBJ1-1	CASSFDRPTEAFF	TGTGCCAGCAGTTTCGACAGGCCGACTGAAGCTTTCTTT
TRBV7-9	-	-	TRBJ2-1	CASSPPGTPYNEQFF	TGTGCCAGCAGCCCTCCAGGGACTCCCTACAATGAGCAGTTCTTC
TRBV27	many	-	TRBJ1-2	CASSLKTGLTGYTF	TGTGCCAGCAGTTTAAAAACAGGTTTGACTGGCTACACCTTC
TRBV12-3/TRBV12-4	many	-	TRBJ2-7	CASTEGGYEQYF	TGTGCCAGCACTGAAGGGGGCTACGAGCAGTACTTC
TRBV10-3	many	-	TRBJ2-2	CAISDTGNNGELFF	TGTGCCATCAGTGATACAGGGAATAACGGGGAGCTGTTTTTT
TRBV20-1	many	-	TRBJ2-3	CSARIGGRRSTDTQYF	TGCAGTGCTAGAATTGGTGGGCGGAGAAGCACAGATACGCAGTATTTT
TRBV18	many	-	TRBJ2-7	CASSPPRPELFYEQYF	TGTGCCAGCTCACCACCGAGACCGGAGCTATTCTACGAGCAGTACTTC
TRBV7-9	many	-	TRBJ1-2	CASSLTTYYGYTF	TGTGCCAGCAGCTTAACCACTTACTATGGCTACACCTTC
TRBV27	many	-	TRBJ1-5	CASSQGPPWPQHF	TGTGCCAGCAGTCAGGGACCTCCATGGCCCCAGCATTTT
TRBV9	many	-	TRBJ1-1	CASSGGGNTEAFF	TGTGCCAGCAGCGGCGGGGGGAACACTGAAGCTTTCTTT
TRBV7-6	many	TRBD2	TRBJ2-1	CASSLTASGRAEQFF	TGTGCCAGCAGCTTAACGGCTAGCGGGAGGGCCGAGCAGTTCTTC
TRBV27	many	-	TRBJ1-2	CASSPEGLFGYTF	TGTGCCAGCAGTCCCGAAGGTCTCTTCGGCTACACCTTC
TRBV10-3	few	-	TRBJ1-1	CAISSRDRNTEAFF	TGTGCCATCAGCTCTAGGGACCGGAACACTGAAGCTTTCTTT
TRBV27	many	-	TRBJ1-2	CASSPGSVPNYGYTF	TGTGCCAGCAGTCCAGGTTCCGTCCCTAACTATGGCTACACCTTC
TRBV12-5	many	TRBD1	TRBJ1-1	CASGLSGQGNAEAFF	TGTGCTAGTGGTTTGAGCGGACAGGGGAACGCTGAAGCTTTCTTT
TRBV7-2	many	TRBD2	TRBJ2-1	CASSVAGLGSYNEQFF	TGTGCCAGCAGCGTAGCCGGACTAGGCTCCTACAATGAGCAGTTCTTC
TRBV12-3/TRBV12-4	many	-	TRBJ2-7	CASSSGDKSYEQYF	TGTGCCAGCAGTTCGGGGGACAAATCCTACGAGCAGTACTTC
TRBV20-1	many	-	TRBJ2-7	CSAEPSWYEQYF	TGCAGTGCCGAGCCCAGTTGGTACGAGCAGTACTTC
TRBV7-9	many	TRBD1	TRBJ1-1	CASSPGTGGSTEAFF	TGTGCCAGCAGCCCCGGGACAGGGGGAAGTACTGAAGCTTTCTTT
TRBV20-1	few	-	TRBJ2-7	CSAQSPSRRDEQYF	TGCAGTGCTCAAAGTCCCTCCCGGCGCGACGAGCAGTACTTC
TRBV12-5	few	-	TRBJ1-1	CASGTSTVNTEAFF	TGTGCTAGTGGCACATCGACTGTGAACACTGAAGCTTTCTTT
TRBV11-2	-	-	TRBJ2-7	CASSLGIDTYEQYF	TGTGCCAGCAGCTTAGGAATAGACACCTACGAGCAGTACTTC
TRBV5-1	many	TRBD1	TRBJ1-1	CASSSDRSATEAFF	TGCGCCAGCAGCTCGGACAGGTCAGCCACTGAAGCTTTCTTT
TRBV6-6	-	-	TRBJ1-5	CASSSRSPQPQHF	TGTGCCAGCAGCTCCCGGTCGCCTCAGCCCCAGCATTTT
TRBV6-5	-	-	TRBJ2-4	CASSYRIVGPTDIQYF	TGTGCCAGCAGTTACAGGATCGTTGGACCGACGGACATTCAGTACTTC
TRBV9	few	-	TRBJ2-3	CASSVFGTSSTDTQYF	TGTGCCAGCAGCGTCTTTGGTACAAGTAGCACAGATACGCAGTATTTT
TRBV7-2	few	-	TRBJ1-2	CASSLLSNRFDGYTF	TGTGCCAGCAGCCTACTATCGAACAGGTTCGACGGCTACACCTTC
TRBV4-3	many	-	TRBJ2-7	CASSQERHQEGKYEQYF	TGCGCCAGCAGCCAAGAACGGCATCAAGAGGGCAAATACGAGCAGTACTTC
TRBV27	many	TRBD2	TRBJ2-7	CASSWSGVPYEQYF	TGTGCCAGCAGTTGGAGCGGGGTCCCCTACGAGCAGTACTTC
TRBV20-1	-	TRBD2	TRBJ2-1	CSAGTSGRRYNEQFF	TGCAGTGCCGGGACTAGCGGGAGACGATACAATGAGCAGTTCTTC
TRBV6-1	few	-	TRBJ1-2	CASSPLQGFGYGYTF	TGTGCCAGCAGTCCATTACAGGGATTTGGCTATGGCTACACCTTC
TRBV27	many	-	TRBJ1-5	CASSLGPGAIGNQPQHF	TGTGCCAGCAGTTTAGGGCCTGGGGCTATCGGCAATCAGCCCCAGCATTTT
TRBV11-2	few	TRBD2	TRBJ2-1	CASSLVELAGTFYNEQFF	TGTGCCAGCAGCTTAGTCGAACTAGCGGGAACGTTTTACAATGAGCAGTTCTTC
TRBV5-1	many	-	TRBJ2-7	CASSLALRGTTDEQYF	TGCGCCAGCAGCTTGGCGTTGCGGGGGACAACTGACGAGCAGTACTTC
TRBV2	-	TRBD1	TRBJ2-7	CASRSGQSYEQYF	TGTGCCAGCAGATCGGGACAGTCCTACGAGCAGTACTTC
TRBV5-6	many	-	TRBJ2-7	CASTLMFSLRDSYEQYF	TGTGCCAGCACCCTAATGTTCAGTCTCAGGGACTCCTACGAGCAGTACTTC
TRBV2	many	-	TRBJ1-5	CASSVGRVRREPQHF	TGTGCCAGCAGTGTGGGCAGGGTACGTAGAGAGCCCCAGCATTTT
TRBV9	many	-	TRBJ2-3	CASTSSGGPPDTQYF	TGTGCCAGCACCAGTAGTGGGGGACCGCCGGATACGCAGTATTTT
TRBV11-2	many	-	TRBJ1-5	CASSLEGPGQGNQPQHF	TGTGCCAGCAGCTTAGAGGGGCCCGGGCAGGGAAATCAGCCCCAGCATTTT
TRBV6-4	few	-	TRBJ2-2	CASSDSGGYDTGELFF	TGTGCCAGCAGTGACTCTGGGGGGTACGACACCGGGGAGCTGTTTTTT
TRBV6-1	few	-	TRBJ1-6	CASSISGVNSPLHF	TGTGCCAGCAGCATATCAGGGGTTAATTCACCCCTCCACTTT
TRBV6-2/TRBV6-3	-	TRBD2	TRBJ2-1	CASKGSSGRAIHEQFF	TGTGCCAGCAAAGGGAGTAGCGGGAGGGCCATCCATGAGCAGTTCTTC
TRBV7-2	few	-	TRBJ2-6	CASSLGASGSGANVLTF	TGTGCCAGCAGCTTAGGGGCTTCGGGCTCTGGGGCCAACGTCCTGACTTTC
TRBV27	many	-	TRBJ2-3	CASSLLRAGTDTQYF	TGTGCCAGCAGTTTATTGCGGGCGGGGACAGATACGCAGTATTTT
TRBV20-1	many	TRBD1	TRBJ2-7	CSVPGQIYEQYF	TGCAGTGTCCCGGGACAGATTTACGAGCAGTACTTC
TRBV27	-	TRBD2	TRBJ2-1	CASSLFLGLAGPDEQFF	TGTGCCAGCAGTTTATTCCTAGGACTAGCGGGACCAGATGAGCAGTTCTTC
TRBV6-1	-	-	TRBJ1-2	CASSQMASLNYGYTF	TGTGCCAGCAGCCAGATGGCCTCTCTTAACTATGGCTACACCTTC
TRBV28	many	TRBD1	TRBJ1-5	CASSPGGRNQPQHF	TGTGCCAGCAGTCCAGGGGGACGCAATCAGCCCCAGCATTTT
TRBV27	-	TRBD1	TRBJ2-2	CASSSLLGTGRNTGELFF	TGTGCCAGCAGTTCTTTACTTGGGACAGGGCGGAACACCGGGGAGCTGTTTTTT
TRBV4-2	many	-	TRBJ2-1	CASSQDRDYNEQFF	TGTGCCAGCAGCCAAGACCGGGACTACAATGAGCAGTTCTTC